This TCR beta chain is from a study of shared clonotypes between healthy human individuals. Per germline, CDR1 SNHLY and CDR2 FYNNEI. CDR3 size: 16 residues. The J segment lost 7 bases and the V segment lost 2 bases, leaving 11 bases of the junction unmatched. Produced via immunoSEQ multiplex PCR; TCRdb's table is partial and in-frame only. The table has more than 500,000 clones, roughly 95% seen once. This clone was observed once. The material sequenced was naive CD4+ T cells sorted from blood. Subset specified: CD45RA+ positively selected. The chain combines TRBV2 with TRBJ2-3; TRBD2 aligns across 8 bases. The TCR originated in a woman aged 25-40 years in good health. The CDR3: CASSERASGYGNTQYF. In nucleotides, the CDR3 is TGTGCCAGCAGTGAACGGGCTAGCGGGTATGGGAATACGCAGTATTTT. The whole variable domain, filled in from reference TRBV2 and TRBJ2-3, reads EPEVTQTPSHQVTQMGQEVILRCVPISNHLYFYWYRQILGQKVEFLVSFYNNEISEKSEIFDDQFSVERPDGSNFTLKIRSTKLEDSAMYFCASSERASGYGNTQYFGPGTRLTVL.